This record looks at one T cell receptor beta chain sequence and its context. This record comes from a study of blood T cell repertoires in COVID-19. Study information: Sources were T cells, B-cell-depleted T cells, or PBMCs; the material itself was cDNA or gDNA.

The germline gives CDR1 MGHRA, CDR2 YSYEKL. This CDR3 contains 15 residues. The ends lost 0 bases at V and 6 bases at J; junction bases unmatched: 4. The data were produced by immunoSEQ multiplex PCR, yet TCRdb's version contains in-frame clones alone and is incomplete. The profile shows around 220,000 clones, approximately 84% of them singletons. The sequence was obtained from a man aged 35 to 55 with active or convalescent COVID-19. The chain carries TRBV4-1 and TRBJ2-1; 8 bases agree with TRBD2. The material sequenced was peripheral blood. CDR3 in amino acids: CASSQESGSGNEQFF. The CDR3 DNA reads TGCGCCAGCAGCCAAGAAAGCGGGAGTGGCAATGAGCAGTTCTTC.